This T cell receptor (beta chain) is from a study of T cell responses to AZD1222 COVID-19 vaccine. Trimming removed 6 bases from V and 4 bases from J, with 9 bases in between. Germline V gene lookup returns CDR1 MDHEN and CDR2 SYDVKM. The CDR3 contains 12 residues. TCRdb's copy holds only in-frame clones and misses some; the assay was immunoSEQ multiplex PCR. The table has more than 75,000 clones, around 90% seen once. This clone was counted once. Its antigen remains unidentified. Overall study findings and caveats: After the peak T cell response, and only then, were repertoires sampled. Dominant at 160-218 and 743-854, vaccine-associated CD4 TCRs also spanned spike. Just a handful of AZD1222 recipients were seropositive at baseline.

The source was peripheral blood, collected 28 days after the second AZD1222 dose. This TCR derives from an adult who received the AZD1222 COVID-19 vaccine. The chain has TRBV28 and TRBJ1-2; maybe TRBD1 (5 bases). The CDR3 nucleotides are TGTGCCAGCAGCAACCAGGGCTATGGCTACACCTTC. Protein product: CASSNQGYGYTF.